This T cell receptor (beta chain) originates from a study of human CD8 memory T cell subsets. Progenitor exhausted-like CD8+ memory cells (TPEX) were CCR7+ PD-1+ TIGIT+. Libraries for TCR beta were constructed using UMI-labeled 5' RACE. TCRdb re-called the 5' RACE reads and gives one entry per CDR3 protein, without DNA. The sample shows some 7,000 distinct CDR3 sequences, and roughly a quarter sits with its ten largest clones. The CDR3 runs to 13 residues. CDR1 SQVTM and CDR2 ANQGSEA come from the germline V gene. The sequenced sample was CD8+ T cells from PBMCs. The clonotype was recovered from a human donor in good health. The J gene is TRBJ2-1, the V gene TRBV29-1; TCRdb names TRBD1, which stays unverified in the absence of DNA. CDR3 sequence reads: CSVPQGPSNEQFF.